One sample yielded the 25 T cell receptor beta chains listed below, sequenced in a study of blood T cells in healthy people across ages. Together with a sample-barcoded 5' primer, a J-beta primer mix was included in a second PCR lasting about 7 to 11 cycles. TCRdb processed the 5' RACE reads anew with MiXCR; each CDR3 protein has one entry. This sample has about 800,000 distinct CDR3 sequences, with approximately 25% found just once. The data were also submitted as part of a second study, on T cells of mothers and their children.

Sequences were obtained from blood. Every receptor here comes from a boy aged 5-17 years in good health.

The chain employs TRBV19 and TRBJ2-5; D is uncertain. Gene TRBJ2-7 matches the end of the DNA better, so the J call may be wrong. The germline CDR1 and CDR2 sequences are LNHDA and SQIVND (reference sequence). CDR3 length equals 15 residues. The CDR3, as DNA: TGTGCCAGTAGTCCCCTACCGGCAGGCCTTTACGAGCAGTACTTC. Its protein is CASSPLPAGLYEQYF.

This clonotype has more than one count but fewer than ten. The chain joins TRBV2 to TRBJ2-5, with D possibly being TRBD1 or TRBD2 (7 bases each). The DNA end is more similar to TRBJ2-1, so the J call may be wrong. From germline, CDR1 is SNHLY and CDR2 FYNNEI. This CDR3 spans 18 amino acids. The CDR3 DNA reads TGTGCCAGCAGTTCGCCCAGGGGTAGGGAGGGGGCGGACAATGAGCAGTTCTTC. As protein: CASSSPRGREGADNEQFF.

The chain links TRBV29-1 to TRBJ2-5, with D possibly being TRBD1 (6 bases). V was trimmed by 3 bases and J by 5 bases, leaving 19 bases between them. Germline CDR1 reads SQVTM; CDR2 reads ANQGSEA. The CDR3 has 15 residues. The CDR3 is CSVDPRRAGDETQYF. The CDR3 DNA reads TGCAGCGTTGACCCGCGTCGGGCAGGGGACGAGACCCAGTACTTC.

The gene calls are TRBV7-8 and TRBJ2-5, with 8 bases matching TRBD1. The CDR3 is 17 amino acids. CDR1 SGHVS and CDR2 FQNEAQ come from the germline V gene. V trimming: 1 base; J trimming: 5 bases; junction bases outside the gene matches: 12. CDR3 in DNA: TGTGCCAGCAGCTTAGAAGCTGGGCCAGGGGGCTCGGAGACCCAGTACTTC. Amino acid sequence: CASSLEAGPGGSETQYF.

There are a few counts of this clonotype. The gene calls are TRBV6-6 and TRBJ2-3; D unresolved. Deletions cut 2 bases from V and 6 bases from J, with 6 bases between. Per the germline V gene, CDR1 is MNHNY and CDR2 is SVGAGI (reference sequence). The CDR3 is 12 amino acids. The CDR3 reads CASSYMADTQYF. The CDR3 DNA sequence: TGTGCCAGCAGTTACATGGCGGATACGCAGTATTTT.

The DNA for the CDR3 is TGTGCCAGCAGCTCACGGCAGAGGGATGACTATGGCTACACCTTC. It codes for CASSSRQRDDYGYTF. This sequence joins TRBV11-1 and TRBJ1-2; D gene uncertain. The germline V gene encodes CDR1 SGHAT and CDR2 FQDESV (reference sequence). The CDR3 is made up of 15 amino acids. V shed 4 bases and J shed 3 bases, with 15 bases lying between them.

The chain couples TRBV27 to TRBJ1-6; TRBD1 matches at 8 bases. This CDR3 has 15 amino acids. The germline V gene has CDR1 MNHEY and CDR2 SMNVEV (reference sequence). The V segment lost 6 bases and the J segment 8 bases; nucleotides outside the gene matches: 9. The CDR3, as DNA: TGTGCCAGCAGATTCGACAGGGGCGGGGATTCACCCCTCCACTTT. It encodes CASRFDRGGDSPLHF.

CDR3 DNA: TGCGCCAGCAGCTTGTGGGGCACTAGCGGGAGTGTTGTATCCAATGAGCAGTTCTTC. Translating gives CASSLWGTSGSVVSNEQFF. This chain connects TRBV5-1 to TRBJ2-1; 11 bases map to TRBD2. Germline assignment: CDR1 SGHRS and CDR2 YFSETQ. Trimming at V came to 1 base and at J to 6 bases, leaving 15 bases not matched to a gene. The length of the CDR3 is 19 residues.

This clonotype was seen a handful of times. The rearrangement uses TRBV6-1 and TRBJ2-2; 9 bases are a match to TRBD1. Germline CDR1 reads MNHNS; CDR2 reads SASEGT. V lost 6 bases, J lost 0 bases, and 8 bases stayed unmatched. This CDR3 region has 17 residues. CDR3 sequence (DNA): TGTGCCAGCAGGCGGTCCGGGACAGGGACGAACACCGGGGAGCTGTTTTTT. Protein sequence: CASRRSGTGTNTGELFF.

The sample holds a few counts of this clonotype. The chain couples TRBV2 to TRBJ1-4; D remains unclear. The CDR3 is 12 residues long. Germline CDR1 and CDR2: SNHLY and FYNNEI. V dropped 6 bases and J dropped 10 bases, with 12 bases sitting between them. The CDR3, as DNA: TGTGCCAGCAGCCTGACTGATGTAAAACTGTTTTTT. This translates into CASSLTDVKLFF.

This clonotype has a handful of counts. The chain joins TRBV5-6 to TRBJ2-7; TRBD2 matches at 14 bases. Germline lookup yields CDR1 SGHDT and CDR2 YYEEEE. The CDR3 loop spans 17 amino acids. The J segment lost 6 bases and the V segment lost 0 bases, leaving 8 bases of the junction unmatched. CDR3 DNA sequence: TGTGCCAGCAGCTTGGCCGGGACTAGCGGGAGTCGTCTCGAGCAGTACTTC. Translation: CASSLAGTSGSRLEQYF.

On this clonotype itself: A read error may produce the germline difference seen at one junction end. The chain links TRBV7-7 to TRBJ2-5; 11 bases map to TRBD2. CDR1 is SSHAT, CDR2 FNYEAQ, per germline (reference sequence). This CDR3 has 16 residues. The CDR3 DNA is TGTGCTAGCAGCTTAGAAGGGACTAGCGGCCGGGAGACCCAGTACTTC. It translates to CASSLEGTSGRETQYF.

The chain joins TRBV4-2 to TRBJ1-1, with D perhaps TRBD1 (6 bases). V lost 2 bases and J lost 0, with 25 bases in between. The CDR3 has 20 residues. Per the germline V gene, CDR1 is LGHNA and CDR2 is YNFKEQ. The CDR3 protein is CASSQLTGGRSYLLNTEAFF. CDR3 DNA sequence: TGTGCCAGCAGCCAACTCACGGGGGGCAGGTCCTACCTTTTGAACACTGAAGCTTTCTTT.

This chain joins TRBV20-1 and TRBJ1-5; maybe TRBD1 (5 bases). Trimming removed 0 bases from V and 5 bases from J, with 11 bases in between. The germline gives CDR1 DFQATT, CDR2 SNEGSKA (reference sequence). The CDR3 runs to 14 residues. DNA of the CDR3: TGCAGTGCTAGAGAGGGGCACACCGATCAGCCCCAGCATTTT. It specifies CSAREGHTDQPQHF.

This clonotype appeared a few times. The chain recombines TRBV15 with TRBJ2-3; D unclear. The germline V and J ends were trimmed by 3 bases and 1 base, with 8 bases remaining between them. This CDR3 is built from 14 residues. Germline V lookup: CDR1 LNHNV, CDR2 YYDKDF (reference sequence). The chain's CDR3 is CATSRGEGTDTQYF. The CDR3 DNA reads TGTGCCACCAGCAGGGGCGAGGGCACAGATACGCAGTATTTT.

This chain links TRBV7-2 with TRBJ2-5, with 9 bases identical to TRBD2. V lost 5 bases and J lost 0; bases outside the gene matches: 10. Germline V gene lookup returns CDR1 SGHTA and CDR2 FQGNSA. The CDR3 has 17 amino acids. The CDR3 sequence is CASSHLSSGGYQETQYF. The CDR3 nucleotides are TGTGCCAGCAGCCACCTCAGCAGCGGGGGGTACCAAGAGACCCAGTACTTC.

In this sample, this clonotype turned up a few times. The chain combines TRBV7-2 with TRBJ2-7; D ambiguous. The germline V and J ends were trimmed by 2 bases and 1 base, with 9 bases remaining between them. The CDR3 is 14 residues long. Per the germline V gene, CDR1 is SGHTA and CDR2 is FQGNSA. In DNA, the CDR3 is TGTGCCAGCAGCTTAAGTGACTTTTCCTACGAGCAGTACTTC. Translated: CASSLSDFSYEQYF. Complete variable domain (other parts from reference TRBV7-2 and TRBJ2-7): GAGVSQSPSNKVTEKGKDVELRCDPISGHTALYWYRQSLGQGLEFLIYFQGNSAPDKSGLPSDRFSAERTGGSVSTLTIQRTQQEDSAVYLCASSLSDFSYEQYFGPGTRLTVT.

The V and J genes are TRBV7-9 and TRBJ1-1; D not resolved. V was pared by 1 base and J by 7 bases, with 7 bases between. The CDR3 covers 12 residues. From germline, CDR1 is SEHNR and CDR2 FQNEAQ (reference sequence). Written as DNA, the CDR3 is TGTGCCAGCAGCTTAGAGTTAAGTGAAGCTTTCTTT. It specifies CASSLELSEAFF. Full variable domain (remainder filled in from reference TRBV7-9 and TRBJ1-1): DTGVSQNPRHKITKRGQNVTFRCDPISEHNRLYWYRQTLGQGPEFLTYFQNEAQLEKSRLLSDRFSAERPKGSFSTLEIQRTEQGDSAMYLCASSLELSEAFFGQGTRLTVV.

The V and J genes are TRBV2 and TRBJ2-2, with D possibly being TRBD1 (6 bases). The CDR3 totals 16 residues. Germline V lookup: CDR1 SNHLY, CDR2 FYNNEI. V was shortened by 6 bases and J by 1 base, with 15 bases between the two germline ends. In DNA form, the CDR3 reads TGTGCCAGCAGGACCAAGGGGGTTATGAACACCGGGGAGCTGTTTTTT. Translated, it gives CASRTKGVMNTGELFF.

The rearrangement uses TRBV20-1 and TRBJ1-5; D call uncertain. The CDR3 length is 14 residues. Looked up from germline, CDR1 is DFQATT and CDR2 is SNEGSKA (reference sequence). V was pared by 0 bases and J by 13 bases, with 19 bases between. The CDR3 spells CSARDLQPVGLQHF. CDR3 sequence (DNA): TGCAGTGCTAGAGACCTCCAACCTGTCGGCCTGCAGCATTTT.

The chain has TRBV20-1 and TRBJ2-4; TRBD1 matches at 10 bases. V lost 5 bases to trimming and J lost 8 bases; unmatched junction nucleotides: 3. Per the germline V gene, CDR1 is DFQATT and CDR2 is SNEGSKA (reference sequence). This CDR3 has 12 residues. DNA for the CDR3: TGCAGTGCTGCCGGGACAGGGGACATTCAGTACTTC. Its protein product is CSAAGTGDIQYF.

This clonotype was observed a few times. The rearrangement uses TRBV29-1 and TRBJ1-1; maybe TRBD1 (5 bases). Trimming cost V 3 bases and J 4 bases, with 12 bases left between them. Per germline, CDR1 SQVTM and CDR2 ANQGSEA. The CDR3 runs 13 residues. The CDR3 spells CSVDSGWGTEAFF. For the CDR3, the DNA is TGCAGCGTTGATTCAGGGTGGGGCACTGAAGCTTTCTTT. The full variable domain, with the rest looked up from reference TRBV29-1 and TRBJ1-1, is SAVISQKPSRDICQRGTSLTIQCQVDSQVTMMFWYRQQPGQSLTLIATANQGSEATYESGFVIDKFPISRPNLTFSTLTVSNMSPEDSSIYLCSVDSGWGTEAFFGQGTRLTVV.

This clonotype came up many times. The chain has TRBV20-1 and TRBJ2-5; D may be TRBD1 or TRBD2 (6 bases each). Germline CDR1 is DFQATT and CDR2 is SNEGSKA (reference sequence). Trimming pared 3 bases from V and 5 bases from J, leaving 10 bases between. The CDR3 contains 12 residues. The CDR3 is CSARRGVETQYF. The CDR3 DNA sequence: TGCAGTGCTAGGAGGGGGGTCGAGACCCAGTACTTC.

The table lists this clonotype with a count of one. The chain is built from TRBV18 and TRBJ2-7, with 8 bases aligning to TRBD1. This CDR3 has 14 amino acids. The germline CDR1 and CDR2 sequences are KGHSH and LQKENI. After removal of 4 bases from V and 4 bases from J, the junction contained 6 bases not matched to a gene. CDR3 DNA: TGTGCCAGCTCACACGCCCGGACAGGGTACGAGCAGTACTTC. This gives the protein CASSHARTGYEQYF. Full variable domain (rest looked up from reference TRBV18 and TRBJ2-7): NAGVMQNPRHLVRRRGQEARLRCSPMKGHSHVYWYRQLPEEGLKFMVYLQKENIIDESGMPKERFSAEFPKEGPSILRIQQVVRGDSAAYFCASSHARTGYEQYFGPGTRLTVT.

This clonotype has a handful of counts. The rearrangement links TRBV7-6 to TRBJ2-5, with a tentative D call TRBD1 (5 bases). Germline CDR1 reads SGHVS; CDR2 reads FNYEAQ. V was clipped by 5 bases and J by 5 bases, with 21 bases between them. CDR3 length: 16 amino acids. Here the CDR3 reads CASSPPVGHGVETQYF. The DNA for the CDR3 is TGTGCCAGCAGCCCCCCGGTGGGGCACGGTGTGGAGACCCAGTACTTC.